Sequencing of this T cell receptor beta chain was carried out in a study of T cell repertoires in cytomegalovirus infection. On the study more broadly: Indications came from public TCR beta signatures; they pointed to CMV infection and to a matching HLA type.

About this clonotype itself: No antigen is known for it.

TCRdb re-analysed the reads in MiXCR, keeping a single row per CDR3 protein. The data contain approximately 100,000 distinct CDR3 sequences, under 25% of them singletons. Trimming took 2 bases from V and 6 from J, leaving 17 bases between them. Per the germline V gene, CDR1 is MDHEN and CDR2 is SYDVKM. CDR3 size: 15 residues. Study-wide points: Pooled public TCR beta family frequency picked out CMV carriers with the relevant HLA. CMV-specific TCR beta clonotypes restricted by HLA-C dominated the ex vivo response.

The sequence was obtained from a human donor in good health (CMV status not recorded). Some clones in this sample may be carry-over from other donors' samples. The source material was CD8+ T cells from PBMCs. This chain links TRBV28 with TRBJ2-7; D possibly corresponds to TRBD2 (6 bases). The DNA for the CDR3 is TGTGCCAGCAGTTTAACCGTGACTAGTCTCTCCGAGCAGTACTTC. It is translated as CASSLTVTSLSEQYF.